This T cell receptor beta chain is drawn from a study of cytomegalovirus exposure and HLA in healthy donors. This CDR3 comprises 15 residues. Germline CDR1 reads LGHNA; CDR2 reads YSLEER. V gave up 0 bases and J gave up 6 bases; unmatched junction bases: 5. The PCR made use of 60 Vbeta and 13 Jbeta primers. Clones were sequenced by immunoSEQ multiplex PCR, and TCRdb holds only the in-frame ones, with some missing. The sample carries over 150,000 clones, about four fifths recorded once. Sequencing was done on a sample of PBMCs. The genes are TRBV4-3 and TRBJ1-2; 9 bases are shared with TRBD1. This sequence originates from a man in his late teens or twenties in good health and CMV-seronegative. The CDR3 DNA follows: TGCGCCAGCAGCCAAGATTTGGGACAGGGTAATGGCTACACCTTC. It is translated as CASSQDLGQGNGYTF.